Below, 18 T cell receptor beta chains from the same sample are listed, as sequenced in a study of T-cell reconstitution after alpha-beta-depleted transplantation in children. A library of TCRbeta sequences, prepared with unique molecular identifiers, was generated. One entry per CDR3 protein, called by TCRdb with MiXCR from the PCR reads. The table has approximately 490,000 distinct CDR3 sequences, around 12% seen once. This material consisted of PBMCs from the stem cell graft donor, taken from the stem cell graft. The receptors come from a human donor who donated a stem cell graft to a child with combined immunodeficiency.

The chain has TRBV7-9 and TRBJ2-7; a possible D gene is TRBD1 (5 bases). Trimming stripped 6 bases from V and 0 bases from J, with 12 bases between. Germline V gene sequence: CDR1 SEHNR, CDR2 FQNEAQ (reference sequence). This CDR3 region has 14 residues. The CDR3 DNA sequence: TGTGCCAGCAGATTCCAGGGAAGCTCCTACGAGCAGTACTTC. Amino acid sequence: CASRFQGSSYEQYF.

The CDR3 spells CASSLGDRGLITDTQYF. In DNA, the CDR3 is TGTGCCAGCAGCTTAGGGGACAGGGGGCTGATTACAGATACGCAGTATTTT. The J gene is TRBJ2-3, the V gene TRBV7-2; 12 bases agree with TRBD1. V gave up 1 base and J gave up 3 bases; unmatched junction bases: 5. Germline assignment: CDR1 SGHTA and CDR2 FQGNSA. The CDR3 covers 17 residues.

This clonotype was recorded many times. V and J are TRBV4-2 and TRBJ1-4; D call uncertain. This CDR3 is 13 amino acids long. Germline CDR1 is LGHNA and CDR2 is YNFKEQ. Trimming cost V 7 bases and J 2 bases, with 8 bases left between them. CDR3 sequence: CASKQATNEKLFF. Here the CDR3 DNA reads TGTGCCAGCAAGCAGGCGACTAATGAAAAACTGTTTTTT.

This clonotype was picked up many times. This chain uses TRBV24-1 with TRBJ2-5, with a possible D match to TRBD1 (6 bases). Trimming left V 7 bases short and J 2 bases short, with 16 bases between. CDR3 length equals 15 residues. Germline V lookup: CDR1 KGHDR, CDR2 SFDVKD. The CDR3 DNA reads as TGTGCCACCAGGTCCCGGACAGAACCTCAAGAGACCCAGTACTTC. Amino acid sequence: CATRSRTEPQETQYF.

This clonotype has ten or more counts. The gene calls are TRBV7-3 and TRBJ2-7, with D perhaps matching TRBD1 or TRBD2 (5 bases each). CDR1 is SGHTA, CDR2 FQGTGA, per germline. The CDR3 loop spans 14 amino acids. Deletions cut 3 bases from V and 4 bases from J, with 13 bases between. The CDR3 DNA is TGTGCCAGCAGCTTGGGACCCGACAGTTACGAGCAGTACTTC. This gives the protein CASSLGPDSYEQYF.

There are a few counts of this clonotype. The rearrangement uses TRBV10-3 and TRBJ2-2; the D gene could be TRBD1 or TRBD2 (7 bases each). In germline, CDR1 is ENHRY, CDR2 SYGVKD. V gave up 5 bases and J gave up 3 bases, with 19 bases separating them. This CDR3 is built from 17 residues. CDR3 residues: CAISHSGGGRDTGELFF. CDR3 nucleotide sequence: TGTGCCATCAGTCATTCAGGGGGGGGCCGGGACACCGGGGAGCTGTTTTTT.

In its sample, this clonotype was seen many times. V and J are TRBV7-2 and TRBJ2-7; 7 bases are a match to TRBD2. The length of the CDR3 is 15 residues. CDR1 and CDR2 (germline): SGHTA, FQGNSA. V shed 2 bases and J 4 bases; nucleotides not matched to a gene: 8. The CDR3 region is CASSLRLAGPYEQYF. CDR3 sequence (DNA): TGTGCCAGCAGCTTACGGTTAGCGGGCCCTTACGAGCAGTACTTC.

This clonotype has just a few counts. The chain's CDR3 is CATSIGSGTYNEQFF. The CDR3 coding sequence is TGTGCCACCAGCATCGGTAGCGGGACCTACAATGAGCAGTTCTTC. The rearrangement joins TRBV15 to TRBJ2-1; TRBD2 matches 8 bases. Germline V gene lookup returns CDR1 LNHNV and CDR2 YYDKDF (reference sequence). J lost 2 bases, V lost 4 bases, and 4 bases had no gene match. The CDR3 loop spans 15 amino acids. The complete variable domain, with remaining parts taken from reference TRBV15 and TRBJ2-1, reads DAMVIQNPRYQVTQFGKPVTLSCSQTLNHNVMYWYQQKSSQAPKLLFHYYDKDFNNEADTPDNFQSRRPNTSFCFLDIRSPGLGDTAMYLCATSIGSGTYNEQFFGPGTRLTVL.

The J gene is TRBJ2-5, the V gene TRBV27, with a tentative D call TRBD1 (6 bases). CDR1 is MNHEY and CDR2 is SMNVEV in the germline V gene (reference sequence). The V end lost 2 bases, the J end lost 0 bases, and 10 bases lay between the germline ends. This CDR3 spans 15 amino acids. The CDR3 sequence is CASSLTGQYQETQYF. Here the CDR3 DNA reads TGTGCCAGCAGTTTAACAGGACAGTACCAAGAGACCCAGTACTTC.

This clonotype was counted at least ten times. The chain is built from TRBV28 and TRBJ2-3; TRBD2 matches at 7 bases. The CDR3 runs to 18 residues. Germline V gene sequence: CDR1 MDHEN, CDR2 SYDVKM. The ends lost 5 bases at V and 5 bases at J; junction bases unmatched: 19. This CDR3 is CASSPPGPSGHSIDTQYF. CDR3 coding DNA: TGTGCCAGCAGTCCACCGGGGCCTAGCGGCCACTCGATAGATACGCAGTATTTT.

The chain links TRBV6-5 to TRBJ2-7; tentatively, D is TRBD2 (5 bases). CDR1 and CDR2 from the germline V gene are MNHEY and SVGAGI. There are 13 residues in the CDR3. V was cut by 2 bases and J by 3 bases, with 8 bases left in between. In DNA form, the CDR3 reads TGTGCCAGCAGTTACGGCGGGTTCTACGAGCAGTACTTC. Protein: CASSYGGFYEQYF.

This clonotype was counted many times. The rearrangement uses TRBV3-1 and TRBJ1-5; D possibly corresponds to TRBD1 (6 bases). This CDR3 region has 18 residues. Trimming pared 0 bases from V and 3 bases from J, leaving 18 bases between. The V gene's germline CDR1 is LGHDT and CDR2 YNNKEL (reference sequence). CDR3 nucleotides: TGTGCCAGCAGCCAAGATCGAGGGTCGGGGGGCAACAATCAGCCCCAGCATTTT. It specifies CASSQDRGSGGNNQPQHF.

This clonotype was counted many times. This CDR3 is CASSPGVNQPQHF. The CDR3 nucleotides read TGTGCCAGCTCCCCGGGAGTTAATCAGCCCCAGCATTTT. This rearrangement joins TRBV7-9 to TRBJ1-5, with unresolved D. CDR1 is SEHNR, CDR2 FQNEAQ, per germline (reference sequence). This CDR3 has 13 amino acids. V was trimmed by 8 bases and J by 4 bases, leaving 12 bases between them. The full variable domain, with the rest looked up from reference TRBV7-9 and TRBJ1-5, is DTGVSQNPRHKITKRGQNVTFRCDPISEHNRLYWYRQTLGQGPEFLTYFQNEAQLEKSRLLSDRFSAERPKGSFSTLEIQRTEQGDSAMYLCASSPGVNQPQHFGDGTRLSIL.

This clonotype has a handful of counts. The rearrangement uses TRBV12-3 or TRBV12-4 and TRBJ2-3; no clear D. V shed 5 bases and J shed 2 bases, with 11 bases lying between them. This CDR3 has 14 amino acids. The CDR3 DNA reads TGTGCCAGCAGTCTGAGGCGGACCACAGATACGCAGTATTTT. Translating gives CASSLRRTTDTQYF.

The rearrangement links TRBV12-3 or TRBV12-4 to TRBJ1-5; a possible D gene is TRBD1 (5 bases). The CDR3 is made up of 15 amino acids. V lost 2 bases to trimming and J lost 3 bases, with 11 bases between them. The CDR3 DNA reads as TGTGCCAGCAGTTTATGGGGAGGGGACAATCAGCCCCAGCATTTT. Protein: CASSLWGGDNQPQHF.

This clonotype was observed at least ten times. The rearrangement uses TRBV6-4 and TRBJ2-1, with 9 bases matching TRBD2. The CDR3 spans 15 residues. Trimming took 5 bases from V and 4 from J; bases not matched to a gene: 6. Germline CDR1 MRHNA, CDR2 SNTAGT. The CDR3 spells CASSLLAGLYNEQFF. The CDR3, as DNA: TGTGCCAGCAGTCTACTAGCGGGTCTTTACAATGAGCAGTTCTTC.

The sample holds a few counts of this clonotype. The CDR3 loop reads CASSAQREPPLHF. The CDR3 DNA reads TGTGCCAGCAGCGCCCAGAGGGAGCCACCCCTCCACTTT. The rearrangement joins TRBV9 to TRBJ1-6; D remains ambiguous. Deletions cut 3 bases from V and 11 bases from J, with 12 bases between. The CDR3 is 13 amino acids. Germline loops: CDR1 SGDLS, CDR2 YYNGEE.

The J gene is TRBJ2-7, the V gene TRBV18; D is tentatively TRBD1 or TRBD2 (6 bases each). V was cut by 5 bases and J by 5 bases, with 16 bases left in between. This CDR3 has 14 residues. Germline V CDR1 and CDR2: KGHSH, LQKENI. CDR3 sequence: CASSVGGTLDEQYF. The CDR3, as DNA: TGTGCCAGCTCAGTGGGGGGCACCCTCGACGAGCAGTACTTC.